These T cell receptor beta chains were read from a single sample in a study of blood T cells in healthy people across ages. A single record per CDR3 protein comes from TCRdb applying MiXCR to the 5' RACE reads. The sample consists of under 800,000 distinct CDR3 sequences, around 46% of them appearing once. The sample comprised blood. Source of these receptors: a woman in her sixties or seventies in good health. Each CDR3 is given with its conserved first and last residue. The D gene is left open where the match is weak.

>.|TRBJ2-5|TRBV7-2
CASSLDYPRTQYF
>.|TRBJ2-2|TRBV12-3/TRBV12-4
CASSFDELFF
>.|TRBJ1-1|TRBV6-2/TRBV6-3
CASTTGLKSAFF
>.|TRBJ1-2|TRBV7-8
CASSLAGPGYTF
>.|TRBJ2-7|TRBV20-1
CSATRTASYEQYF
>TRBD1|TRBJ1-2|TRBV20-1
CSAFRTGEESNYGYTF
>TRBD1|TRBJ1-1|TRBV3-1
CASSQSGTEKREAFF
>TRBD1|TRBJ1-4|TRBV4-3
CASSPPRDRGLVEKLFF
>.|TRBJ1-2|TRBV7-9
CASSSQNGYTF
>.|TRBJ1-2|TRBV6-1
CASSEPDFGYTF
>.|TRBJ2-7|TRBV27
CASSPLEQYF
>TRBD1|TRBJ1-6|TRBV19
CASSSWDRGYNSPLHF
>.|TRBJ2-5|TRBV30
CAWSVDSYNEQYF
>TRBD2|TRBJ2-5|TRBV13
CASSVRGGQETQYF
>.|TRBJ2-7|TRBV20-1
CSARRQAYEQYF
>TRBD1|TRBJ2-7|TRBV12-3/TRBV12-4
CASTQRDRAYEQYF
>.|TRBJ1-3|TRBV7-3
CASSLTGPAGNTIYF
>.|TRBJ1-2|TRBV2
CASSESGGGDYGYTF
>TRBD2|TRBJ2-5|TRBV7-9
CASSFQLAGGRETQYF
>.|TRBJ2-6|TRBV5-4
CASSLEQRAGANVLTF
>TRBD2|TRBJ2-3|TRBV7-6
CASSPVGTTSTDTQYF
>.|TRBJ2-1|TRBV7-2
CASSLDRSTDTQFF
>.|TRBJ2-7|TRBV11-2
CASSLSDLGQYF
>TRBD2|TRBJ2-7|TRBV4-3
CASSQDLAGDREQYF
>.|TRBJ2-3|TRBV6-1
CASSESAGVTDTQYF
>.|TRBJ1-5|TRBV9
CASSRGQVNQPQHF
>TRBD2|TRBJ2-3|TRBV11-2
CASSFSLGGGFTSTDTQYF
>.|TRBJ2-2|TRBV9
CASSRGRAGWTGELFF
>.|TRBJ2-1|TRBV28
CATLPGAPYNEQFF
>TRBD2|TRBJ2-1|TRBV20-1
CSARDFKRRGGDEQFF
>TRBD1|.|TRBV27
CASSSQGADTQETQYF
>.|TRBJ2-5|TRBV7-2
CACSPPRRRRGETQYF
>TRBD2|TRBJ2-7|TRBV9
CASSGRVVGSNEQYF
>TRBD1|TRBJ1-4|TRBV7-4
CASSLPSDRVVEKLFF
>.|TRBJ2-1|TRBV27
CATSGSGMSSYNEQFF
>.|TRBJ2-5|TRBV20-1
CSASHQETQYF
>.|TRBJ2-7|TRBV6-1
CASSDLGRFYEQYF
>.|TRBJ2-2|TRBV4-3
CASSHEPNTGELFF
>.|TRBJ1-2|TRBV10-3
CAISAGALANYGYTF
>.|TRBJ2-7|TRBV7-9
CASKKGREQYF
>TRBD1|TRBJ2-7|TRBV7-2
CASSLEGTVAGYEQYF